Sequencing of this T cell receptor beta chain was carried out in a study of blood T cell repertoires in COVID-19. Overall study context: PBMCs, B-cell-depleted T cells, or T cells were the source of the cDNA or gDNA that made up the material.

As handled by the study authors: Reference gene primer amplification yielded estimated nucleated cell counts. This table comes from immunoSEQ multiplex PCR, and its TCRdb copy is limited to in-frame clones, with some not included. D and trimming were read from the DNA, whereas the V and J calls and clone size are those reported in that table. This table has approximately 190,000 clones, roughly 82% appearing once. V was cut by 8 bases and J by 0 bases, with 11 bases left in between. Looked up from germline, CDR1 is LNHDA and CDR2 is SQIVND (reference sequence). The CDR3 runs to 14 residues. The V and J genes are TRBV19 and TRBJ1-3, with D uncertain. The sequenced sample was PBMCs or T cells enriched from blood (not recorded which). This receptor was identified in a woman between 55 and 75 years old with acute COVID-19. CDR3 sequence reads: CASQRENSGNTIYF. As DNA, the CDR3 is TGTGCCAGTCAAAGAGAGAACTCTGGAAACACCATATATTTT.